This is a list of T cell receptor beta chains from one sample in a study of T cells after posttransplantation cyclophosphamide. Here immunoSEQ multiplex PCR was the method, and the copy in TCRdb shows in-frame clones only, minus some. Recorded here are 40,000 to 45,000 clones, with no singletons, and the ten leading clones hold about 2%. The sequencing sample was made of PBMCs. The receptors come from a man between 35 and 55 years old in good health, CMV-negative, and a related stem cell transplant donor. Each CDR3 is given with its conserved first and last residue. The order of the fields is V gene, J gene, CDR3 protein.

TRBV6-1	TRBJ2-3	CASRIRDRSTDTQYF
TRBV6-6	TRBJ2-3	CASGQRNPTDTQYF
TRBV7-6	TRBJ2-7	CASSLLGTVMDTSEQYF
TRBV7-9	TRBJ2-5	CASSLGLAGRQETQYF
TRBV6-6	TRBJ2-3	CASSWARSDTQYF
TRBV7-2	TRBJ2-1	CASSLLLSIGEGDNEQFF
TRBV5-6	TRBJ2-5	CASSQGLPQETQYF
TRBV5-6	TRBJ2-1	CASRGLAGIYNEQFF
TRBV7-8	TRBJ2-2	CASSSARGQGGTGELFF
TRBV18	TRBJ1-2	CASSPTFGTGVYGYTF
TRBV9	TRBJ2-1	CASSETYNEQFF
TRBV19	TRBJ2-1	CASSIRPGTSGGAGEQFF
TRBV19	TRBJ1-2	CASSIGTTNFGYTF
TRBV9	TRBJ1-6	CASSVGGQNSPLHF
TRBV10-2	TRBJ2-7	CASSESNSYEQYF
TRBV6-5	TRBJ1-2	CASSYGGIGGYTF
TRBV6-1	TRBJ1-2	CASRQGANYGYTF
TRBV4-1	TRBJ2-1	CASSRGGAGEIYNEQFF
TRBV5-6	TRBJ1-6	CASSKQGLGNSPLHF
TRBV30	TRBJ1-1	CAWTVRDGFTEAFF
TRBV9	TRBJ2-3	CASSVGDRSTDTQYF
TRBV30	TRBJ1-5	CAWSRTGLNQPQHF
TRBV6-5	TRBJ2-5	CASSYPGTGETQYF
TRBV2	TRBJ1-5	CASSDRGLQPQHF
TRBV30	TRBJ2-5	CAWGSGVEETQYF